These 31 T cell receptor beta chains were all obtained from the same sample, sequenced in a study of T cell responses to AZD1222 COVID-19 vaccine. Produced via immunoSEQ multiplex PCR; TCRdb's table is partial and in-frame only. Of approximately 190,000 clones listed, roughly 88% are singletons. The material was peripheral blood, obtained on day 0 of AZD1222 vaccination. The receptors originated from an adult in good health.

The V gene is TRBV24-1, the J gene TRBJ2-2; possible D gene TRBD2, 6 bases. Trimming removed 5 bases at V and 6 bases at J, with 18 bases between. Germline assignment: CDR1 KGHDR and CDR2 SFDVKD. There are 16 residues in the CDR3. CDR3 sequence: CATSGGEGKLSGELFF. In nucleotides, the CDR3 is TGTGCCACCAGTGGGGGGGAAGGGAAGTTATCCGGGGAGCTGTTTTTT.

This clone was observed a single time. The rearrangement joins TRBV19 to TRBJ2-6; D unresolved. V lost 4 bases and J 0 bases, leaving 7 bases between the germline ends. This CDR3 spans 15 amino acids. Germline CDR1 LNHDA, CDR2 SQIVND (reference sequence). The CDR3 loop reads CASSKDFSGANVLTF. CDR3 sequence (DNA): TGTGCCAGTAGTAAGGATTTCTCTGGGGCCAACGTCCTGACTTTC.

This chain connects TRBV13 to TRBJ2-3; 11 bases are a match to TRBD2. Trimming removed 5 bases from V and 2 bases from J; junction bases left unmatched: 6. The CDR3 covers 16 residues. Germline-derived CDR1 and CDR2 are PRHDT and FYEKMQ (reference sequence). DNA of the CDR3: TGTGCCAGCAGCCCCAGACTAGCGGGGCTCACAGATACGCAGTATTTT. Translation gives CASSPRLAGLTDTQYF.

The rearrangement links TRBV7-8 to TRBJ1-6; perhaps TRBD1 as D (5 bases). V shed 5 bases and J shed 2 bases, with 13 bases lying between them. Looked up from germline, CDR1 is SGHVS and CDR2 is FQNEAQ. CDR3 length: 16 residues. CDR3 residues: CASSPKQVPYNSPLHF. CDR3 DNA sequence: TGTGCCAGCAGCCCGAAACAGGTTCCCTATAATTCACCCCTCCACTTT. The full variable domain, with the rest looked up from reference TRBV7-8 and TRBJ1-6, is GAGVSQSPRYKVAKRGQDVALRCDPISGHVSLFWYQQALGQGPEFLTYFQNEAQLDKSGLPSDRFFAERPEGSVSTLKIQRTQQEDSAVYLCASSPKQVPYNSPLHFGNGTRLTVT.

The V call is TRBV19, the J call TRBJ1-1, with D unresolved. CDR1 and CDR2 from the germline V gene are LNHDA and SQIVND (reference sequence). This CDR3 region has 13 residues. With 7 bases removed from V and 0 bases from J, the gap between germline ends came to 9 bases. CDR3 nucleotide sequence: TGTGCCAGTATGAGGGCGGTGAACACTGAAGCTTTCTTT. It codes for CASMRAVNTEAFF.

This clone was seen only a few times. CDR3 in amino acids: CASSEAGSGGAWDEQFF. The CDR3, as DNA: TGTGCCAGCAGTGAAGCAGGAAGCGGGGGGGCCTGGGATGAGCAGTTCTTC. The chain recombines TRBV2 with TRBJ2-1, with 10 bases fitting TRBD2. V dropped 0 bases and J dropped 8; count of bases not matched to a gene: 10. Germline values: CDR1 SNHLY, CDR2 FYNNEI. The CDR3 extends over 17 amino acids.

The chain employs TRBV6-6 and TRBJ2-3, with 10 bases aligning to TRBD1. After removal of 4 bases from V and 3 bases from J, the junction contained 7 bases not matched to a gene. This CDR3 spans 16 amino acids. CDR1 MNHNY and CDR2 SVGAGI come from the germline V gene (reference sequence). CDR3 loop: CASSSPRDRGTDTQYF. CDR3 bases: TGTGCCAGCAGTTCCCCTCGGGACAGGGGTACAGATACGCAGTATTTT.

CDR3 amino acids: CASSPSGAGGGKTQYF. As DNA, the CDR3 is TGTGCCAGCAGCCCGTCAGGAGCGGGGGGCGGGAAGACCCAGTACTTC. The V call is TRBV11-3, the J call TRBJ2-5, with 9 nucleotides matching TRBD2. The CDR3 sequence is 16 residues long. J lost 6 bases, V lost 5 bases, and 13 bases had no gene match. CDR1 is SGHNT and CDR2 is YENEEA in the germline V gene.

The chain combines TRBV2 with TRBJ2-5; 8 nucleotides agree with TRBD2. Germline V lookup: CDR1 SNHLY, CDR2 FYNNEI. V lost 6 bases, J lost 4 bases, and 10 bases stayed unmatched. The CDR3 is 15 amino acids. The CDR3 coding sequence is TGTGCCAGCAGAAGCCAAAGCGGGGGCGGAGAGACCCAGTACTTC. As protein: CASRSQSGGGETQYF.

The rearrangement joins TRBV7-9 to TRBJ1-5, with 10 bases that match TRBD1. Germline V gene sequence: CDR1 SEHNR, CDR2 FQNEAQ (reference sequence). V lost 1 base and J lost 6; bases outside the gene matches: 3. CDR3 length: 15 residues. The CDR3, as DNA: TGTGCCAGCAGCTTAGGACAGGGGGCAGGTCAGCCCCAGCATTTT. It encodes CASSLGQGAGQPQHF.

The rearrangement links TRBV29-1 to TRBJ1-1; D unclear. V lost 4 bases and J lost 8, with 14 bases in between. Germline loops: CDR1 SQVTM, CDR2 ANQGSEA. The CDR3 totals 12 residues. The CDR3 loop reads CSVVKPTDEAFF. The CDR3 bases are TGCAGCGTTGTAAAACCCACAGACGAAGCTTTCTTT. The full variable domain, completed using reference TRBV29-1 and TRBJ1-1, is SAVISQKPSRDICQRGTSLTIQCQVDSQVTMMFWYRQQPGQSLTLIATANQGSEATYESGFVIDKFPISRPNLTFSTLTVSNMSPEDSSIYLCSVVKPTDEAFFGQGTRLTVV.

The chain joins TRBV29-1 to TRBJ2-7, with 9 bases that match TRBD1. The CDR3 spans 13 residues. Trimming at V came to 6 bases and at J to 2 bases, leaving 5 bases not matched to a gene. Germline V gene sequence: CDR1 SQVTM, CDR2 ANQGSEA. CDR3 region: CSVGTGPPYEQYF. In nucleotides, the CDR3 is TGCAGCGTGGGGACAGGGCCCCCCTACGAGCAGTACTTC.

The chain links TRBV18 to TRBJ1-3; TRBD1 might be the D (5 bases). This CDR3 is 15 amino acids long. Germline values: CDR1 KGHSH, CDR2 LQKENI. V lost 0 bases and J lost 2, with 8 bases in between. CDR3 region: CASSPPRGAGNTIYF. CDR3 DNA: TGTGCCAGCTCACCACCGAGGGGAGCTGGAAACACCATATATTTT. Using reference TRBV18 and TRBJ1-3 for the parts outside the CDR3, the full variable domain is NAGVMQNPRHLVRRRGQEARLRCSPMKGHSHVYWYRQLPEEGLKFMVYLQKENIIDESGMPKERFSAEFPKEGPSILRIQQVVRGDSAAYFCASSPPRGAGNTIYFGEGSWLTVV.

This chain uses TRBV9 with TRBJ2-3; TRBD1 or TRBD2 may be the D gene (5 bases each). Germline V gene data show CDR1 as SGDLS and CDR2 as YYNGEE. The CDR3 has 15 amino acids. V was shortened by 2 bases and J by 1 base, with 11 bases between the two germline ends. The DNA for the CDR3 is TGTGCCAGCAGCGTGAGGGGTCTCCGCACAGATACGCAGTATTTT. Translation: CASSVRGLRTDTQYF.

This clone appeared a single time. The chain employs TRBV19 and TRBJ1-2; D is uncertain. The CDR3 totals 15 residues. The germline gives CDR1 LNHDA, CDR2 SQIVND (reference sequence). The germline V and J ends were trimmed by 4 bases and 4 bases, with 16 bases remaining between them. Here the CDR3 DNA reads TGTGCCAGTAGTACCCATCGTGGGGTTGTCTATGGCTACACCTTC. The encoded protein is CASSTHRGVVYGYTF.

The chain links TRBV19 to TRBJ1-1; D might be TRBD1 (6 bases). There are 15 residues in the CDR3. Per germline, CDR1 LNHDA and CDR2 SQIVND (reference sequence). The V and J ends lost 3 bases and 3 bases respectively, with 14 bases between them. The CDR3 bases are TGTGCCAGTAGTATTGGGGACACTTGGGACACTGAAGCTTTCTTT. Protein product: CASSIGDTWDTEAFF.

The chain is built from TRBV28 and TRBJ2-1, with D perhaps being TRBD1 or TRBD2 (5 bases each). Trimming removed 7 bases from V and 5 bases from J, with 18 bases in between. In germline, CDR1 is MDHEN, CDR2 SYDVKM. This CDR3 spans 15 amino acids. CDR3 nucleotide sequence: TGTGCCAGCATTAAGATCGGGACCCAGAACAATGAGCAGTTCTTC. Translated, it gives CASIKIGTQNNEQFF.

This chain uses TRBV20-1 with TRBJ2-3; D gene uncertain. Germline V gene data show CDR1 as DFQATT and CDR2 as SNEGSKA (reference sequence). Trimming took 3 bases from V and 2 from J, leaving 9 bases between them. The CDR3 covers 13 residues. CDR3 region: CSASTSNTDTQYF. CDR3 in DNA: TGCAGTGCTAGTACAAGTAACACAGATACGCAGTATTTT.

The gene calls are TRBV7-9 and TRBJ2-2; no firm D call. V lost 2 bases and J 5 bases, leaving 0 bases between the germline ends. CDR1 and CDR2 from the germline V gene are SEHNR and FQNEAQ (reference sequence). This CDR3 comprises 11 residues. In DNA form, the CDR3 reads TGTGCCAGCAGCTTAACCGGGGAGCTGTTTTTT. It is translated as CASSLTGELFF.

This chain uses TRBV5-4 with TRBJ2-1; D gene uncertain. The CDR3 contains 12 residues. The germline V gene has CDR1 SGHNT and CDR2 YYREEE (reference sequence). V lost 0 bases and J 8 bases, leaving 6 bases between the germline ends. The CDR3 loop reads CASSLDRDEQFF. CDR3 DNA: TGTGCCAGCAGCTTGGACCGGGATGAGCAGTTCTTC. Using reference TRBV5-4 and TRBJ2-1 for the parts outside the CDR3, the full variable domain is ETGVTQSPTHLIKTRGQQVTLRCSSQSGHNTVSWYQQALGQGPQFIFQYYREEENGRGNFPPRFSGLQFPNYSSELNVNALELDDSALYLCASSLDRDEQFFGPGTRLTVL.

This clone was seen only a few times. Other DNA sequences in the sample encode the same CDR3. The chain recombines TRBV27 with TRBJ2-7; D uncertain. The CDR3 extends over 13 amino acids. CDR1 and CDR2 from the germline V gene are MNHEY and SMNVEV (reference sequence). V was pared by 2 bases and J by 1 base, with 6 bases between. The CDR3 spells CASSLTTSYEQYF. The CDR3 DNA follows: TGTGCCAGCAGTTTAACAACTTCCTACGAGCAGTACTTC.

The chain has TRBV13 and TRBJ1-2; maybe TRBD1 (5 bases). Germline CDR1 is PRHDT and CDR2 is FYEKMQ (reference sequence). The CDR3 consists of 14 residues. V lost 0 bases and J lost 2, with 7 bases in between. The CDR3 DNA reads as TGTGCCAGCAGCTTAGGATCAGGGAACTATGGCTACACCTTC. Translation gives CASSLGSGNYGYTF.

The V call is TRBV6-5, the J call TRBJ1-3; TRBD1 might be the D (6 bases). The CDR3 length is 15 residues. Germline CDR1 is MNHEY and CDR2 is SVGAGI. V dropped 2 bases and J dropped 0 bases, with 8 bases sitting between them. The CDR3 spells CASSYTGHSGNTIYF. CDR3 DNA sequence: TGTGCCAGCAGTTACACAGGGCACTCTGGAAACACCATATATTTT.

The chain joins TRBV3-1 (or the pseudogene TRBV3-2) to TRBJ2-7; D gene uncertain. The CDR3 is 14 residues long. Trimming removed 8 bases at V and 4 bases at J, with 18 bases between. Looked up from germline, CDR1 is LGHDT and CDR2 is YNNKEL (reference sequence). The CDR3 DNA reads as TGTGCCAGCTATACCTTCCAGGTTTTTTACGAGCAGTACTTC. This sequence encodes CASYTFQVFYEQYF.

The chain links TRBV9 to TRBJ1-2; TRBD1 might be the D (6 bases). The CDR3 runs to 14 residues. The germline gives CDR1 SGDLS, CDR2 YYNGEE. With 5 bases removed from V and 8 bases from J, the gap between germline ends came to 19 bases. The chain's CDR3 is CASRDYRGAEGYTF. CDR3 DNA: TGTGCCAGCAGGGACTATCGGGGGGCTGAGGGCTACACCTTC.

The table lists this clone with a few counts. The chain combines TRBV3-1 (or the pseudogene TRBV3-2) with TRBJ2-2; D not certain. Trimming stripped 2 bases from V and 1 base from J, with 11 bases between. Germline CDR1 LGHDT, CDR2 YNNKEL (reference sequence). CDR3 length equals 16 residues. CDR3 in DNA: TGTGCCAGCAGCCAAAGTGGTGGTATGAACACCGGGGAGCTGTTTTTT. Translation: CASSQSGGMNTGELFF.

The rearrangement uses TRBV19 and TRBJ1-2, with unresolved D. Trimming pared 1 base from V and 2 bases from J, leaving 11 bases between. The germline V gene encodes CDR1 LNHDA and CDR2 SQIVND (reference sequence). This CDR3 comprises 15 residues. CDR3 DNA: TGTGCCAGTAGTATAGCCCCGGGCTTCAACTATGGCTACACCTTC. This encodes CASSIAPGFNYGYTF.

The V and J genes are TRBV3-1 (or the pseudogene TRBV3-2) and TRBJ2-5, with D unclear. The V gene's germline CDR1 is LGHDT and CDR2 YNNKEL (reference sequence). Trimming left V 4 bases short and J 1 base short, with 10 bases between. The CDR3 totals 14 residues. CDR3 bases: TGTGCCAGCAGCCCCTCCGCGGCCCAAGAGACCCAGTACTTC. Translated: CASSPSAAQETQYF.

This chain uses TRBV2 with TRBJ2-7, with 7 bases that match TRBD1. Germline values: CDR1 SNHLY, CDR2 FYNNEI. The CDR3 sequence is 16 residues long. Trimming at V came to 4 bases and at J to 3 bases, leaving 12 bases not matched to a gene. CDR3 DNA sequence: TGTGCCAGCAGTGTCCCTGACAGGGATCTCGACTACGAGCAGTACTTC. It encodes CASSVPDRDLDYEQYF.

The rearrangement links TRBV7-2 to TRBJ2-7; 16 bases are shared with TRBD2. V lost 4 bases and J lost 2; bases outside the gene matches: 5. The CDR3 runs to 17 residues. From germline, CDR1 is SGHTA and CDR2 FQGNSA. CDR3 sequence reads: CASSSGLAGGPAYEQYF. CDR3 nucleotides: TGTGCCAGCAGCTCGGGACTAGCGGGGGGGCCCGCCTACGAGCAGTACTTC.

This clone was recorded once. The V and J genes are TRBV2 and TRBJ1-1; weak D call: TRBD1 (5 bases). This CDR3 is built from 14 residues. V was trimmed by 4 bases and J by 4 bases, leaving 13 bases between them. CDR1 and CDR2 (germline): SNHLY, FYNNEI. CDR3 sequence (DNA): TGTGCCAGCAGTGGGGCAGGGTGCGGCACTGAAGCTTTCTTT. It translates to CASSGAGCGTEAFF.